Listed here are 3 T cell receptor beta chains from one sample, sequenced in a study of PD-1 blockade in classical Hodgkin lymphoma. The protocol was immunoSEQ multiplex PCR, while the TCRdb copy is restricted to in-frame clones and leaves out a portion. Here the sample spans under 70,000 clones, more than 70% being singletons. Each patient's relapse followed autologous stem cell transplantation, and brentuximab vedotin exposure varied. Material: peripheral blood mononuclear cells (PBMCs), obtained at baseline. The receptors here all came from a human donor with classical Hodgkin lymphoma.

The chain links TRBV27 to TRBJ1-1; D ambiguous. The CDR3 spans 13 residues. Germline V gene data show CDR1 as MNHEY and CDR2 as SMNVEV (reference sequence). The germline V and J ends were trimmed by 2 bases and 0 bases, with 4 bases remaining between them. The CDR3 region has the DNA TGTGCCAGCAGTTTAGAAGTGAACACTGAAGCTTTCTTT. Protein sequence: CASSLEVNTEAFF.

The V gene is TRBV9, the J gene TRBJ1-4; D gene uncertain. The CDR3 is 13 amino acids. CDR1 and CDR2 from the germline V gene are SGDLS and YYNGEE. V was cut by 4 bases and J by 8 bases, with 12 bases left in between. CDR3 protein: CASSLRSGEKLFF. The DNA of the CDR3 is TGTGCCAGCAGCCTCAGGTCGGGAGAAAAACTGTTTTTT.

J is TRBJ2-1 and V is TRBV27, with TRBD2 identical over 8 bases. V lost 4 bases to trimming and J lost 2 bases; unmatched junction nucleotides: 7. CDR1 and CDR2 (germline): MNHEY, SMNVEV (reference sequence). This CDR3 comprises 16 residues. Here the CDR3 reads CASSSLAGLAYNEQFF. CDR3 coding DNA: TGTGCCAGCAGTTCCTTAGCGGGGCTCGCCTACAATGAGCAGTTCTTC.